The clone carrying this TCR beta chain was detected only a few times. What it recognizes is unknown. This sample was included in a study of T cell repertoires in cytomegalovirus infection. TCRdb used MiXCR to reprocess the reads, holding one entry per CDR3 protein. The sample lists some 480,000 distinct CDR3 sequences, roughly a third occurring once. Study findings and constraints: Dominating the ex vivo response were HLA-C-restricted CMV-specific TCR beta clonotypes.

The receptor was isolated from a human donor in good health (CMV status not recorded). Some clones in this sample may be carry-over from other donors' samples. Here the sequenced sample was cultured PBMCs, taken from culture after CMV antigen stimulation.

The CDR3 coding sequence is TGTGCCAGCAGTTTACCCAGAGGGTTGGGCATCTCCTACGAGCAGTACTTC. It yields the protein CASSLPRGLGISYEQYF. The V and J genes are TRBV28 and TRBJ2-7, with D possibly matching TRBD2 (5 bases). Germline CDR1 MDHEN, CDR2 SYDVKM. Trimming pared 2 bases from V and 0 bases from J, leaving 17 bases between. This CDR3 has 17 residues. The complete variable domain, with remaining parts taken from reference TRBV28 and TRBJ2-7, reads DVKVTQSSRYLVKRTGEKVFLECVQDMDHENMFWYRQDPGLGLRLIYFSYDVKMKEKGDIPEGYSVSREKKERFSLILESASTNQTSMYLCASSLPRGLGISYEQYFGPGTRLTVT.